These 10 T cell receptor beta chains were all obtained from the same sample, sequenced in a study of T cell repertoires in aging, cancer and after chemotherapy (dated by TCRdb to the late 2010s). Genomic DNA extracted from peripheral blood, rather than sorted cells or RNA, was used as the source for amplification of TCR beta rearrangements. The sequencer was an Illumina MiSeq. Multiplex touch-down PCR with a mixed TRB-A/B primer pool was used to amplify rearranged TRB sequences covering the V, D and J segments. The public sequencing data were trimmed at Q25 with fastp and processed into clonotypes with MiXCR by TCRdb, which kept only in-frame beta chains. Rows merge per CDR3 protein into single entries with the most common DNA and genes. This sample is represented by some 2,900 distinct CDR3 sequences; over 20% of them were singletons. About 3.2% of the sample rests with the top ten. Sequenced sample: blood. The receptors stem from a human donor with a solid tumor.

The genes are TRBV20-1 and TRBJ1-5; a weak D match, TRBD1 (6 bases). The CDR3 loop spans 16 amino acids. The ends were cut back, 1 base at V and 4 bases at J, with 17 bases in the middle. Germline V gene lookup returns CDR1 DFQATT and CDR2 SNEGSKA (reference sequence). The CDR3 is CSARGLVGGGNQPQHF. The CDR3 region has the DNA TGCAGTGCTAGAGGGTTAGTAGGGGGAGGAAATCAGCCCCAGCATTTT.

This clonotype was counted a few times. The chain is built from TRBV15 and TRBJ1-1; D gene ambiguous. V lost 1 base to trimming and J lost 5 bases, with 8 bases between them. This CDR3 contains 13 residues. Germline V lookup: CDR1 LNHNV, CDR2 YYDKDF (reference sequence). The CDR3 is CATSRAGRTEAFF. The CDR3 DNA follows: TGTGCCACCAGCAGAGCAGGTCGGACTGAAGCTTTCTTT.

This clonotype rates as medium-sized. Here the CDR3 reads CASSLGSGGFYNEQFF. The CDR3 nucleotides are TGTGCCAGCAGCTTAGGTAGCGGGGGCTTCTACAATGAGCAGTTCTTC. The rearrangement uses TRBV7-6 and TRBJ2-1; 9 bases are shared with TRBD2. In germline, CDR1 is SGHVS, CDR2 FNYEAQ. The length of the CDR3 is 16 residues. V lost 1 base and J lost 3; bases outside the gene matches: 4.

Sample share makes this clonotype medium-sized (0.01 to 0.1%). The gene calls are TRBV18 and TRBJ1-2; 10 bases map to TRBD1. This CDR3 has 14 residues. V was clipped by 3 bases and J by 2 bases; unmatched bases: 0. Germline V gene lookup returns CDR1 KGHSH and CDR2 LQKENI. The CDR3: CASSPGQGNYGYTF. CDR3 bases: TGTGCCAGCTCACCGGGACAGGGGAACTATGGCTACACCTTC. The full variable domain, completed using reference TRBV18 and TRBJ1-2, is NAGVMQNPRHLVRRRGQEARLRCSPMKGHSHVYWYRQLPEEGLKFMVYLQKENIIDESGMPKERFSAEFPKEGPSILRIQQVVRGDSAAYFCASSPGQGNYGYTFGSGTRLTVV.

This sequence joins TRBV2 and TRBJ1-2; 10 nucleotides line up with TRBD1. V was clipped by 0 bases and J by 4 bases; unmatched bases: 2. Germline CDR1 SNHLY, CDR2 FYNNEI. The CDR3 loop spans 15 amino acids. The CDR3 nucleotides are TGTGCCAGCAGTGAAGCGGGACAGGGGACCTATGGCTACACCTTC. Protein sequence: CASSEAGQGTYGYTF.

The rearrangement joins TRBV20-1 to TRBJ2-3; TRBD2 aligns across 12 bases. Germline loops: CDR1 DFQATT, CDR2 SNEGSKA (reference sequence). This CDR3 is built from 16 residues. Losses at the gene ends were 3 bases for V and 2 bases for J; bases not matched to a gene: 6. The CDR3 loop reads CSASVRLAGDTDTQYF. Here the CDR3 DNA reads TGCAGTGCTAGTGTTCGACTAGCGGGGGACACAGATACGCAGTATTTT.

In its sample, this clonotype ranks as medium-sized. The chain has TRBV6-1 and TRBJ2-1; D may be TRBD1 or TRBD2 (5 bases each). There are 14 residues in the CDR3. Germline assignment: CDR1 MNHNS and CDR2 SASEGT. The V end was cut by 2 bases, the J end by 9 bases, with 14 bases between. The CDR3 nucleotides read TGTGCCAGCAGTGAAAGGGGAGTGGGCGGTGAGCAGTTCTTC. Protein sequence: CASSERGVGGEQFF.

By sample share, this clonotype is medium-sized (0.01 to 0.1%). The chain couples TRBV10-3 to TRBJ2-2; perhaps TRBD1 as D (6 bases). Germline CDR1 is ENHRY and CDR2 is SYGVKD. With 3 bases removed from V and 4 bases from J, the gap between germline ends came to 12 bases. The CDR3 contains 15 residues. The CDR3 spells CAISDQGRATGELFF. The CDR3 region has the DNA TGTGCCATCAGTGACCAGGGGCGAGCCACCGGGGAGCTGTTTTTT.

This clonotype is medium-sized in the sample. The chain joins TRBV6-2 or TRBV6-3 to TRBJ2-7, with 10 bases matching TRBD2. This CDR3 contains 14 residues. The V segment lost 7 bases and the J segment 0 bases; nucleotides outside the gene matches: 3. Germline values: CDR1 MNHEY, CDR2 SVGEGT. This CDR3 reads CASTGLADSYEQYF. The CDR3, as DNA: TGTGCCAGCACAGGACTAGCGGACTCCTACGAGCAGTACTTC.

This clonotype is medium-sized within its sample. This sequence joins TRBV30 and TRBJ2-1; the match to TRBD2 covers 9 bases. The V gene end was trimmed by 2 bases and the J gene end by 0 bases; junction bases not matched to a gene: 5. Germline assignment: CDR1 GTSNPN and CDR2 SVGIG (reference sequence). The CDR3 length is 16 residues. This CDR3 reads CAWSPLAGSSYNEQFF. In DNA, the CDR3 is TGTGCCTGGAGTCCTCTAGCGGGGAGCTCCTACAATGAGCAGTTCTTC.